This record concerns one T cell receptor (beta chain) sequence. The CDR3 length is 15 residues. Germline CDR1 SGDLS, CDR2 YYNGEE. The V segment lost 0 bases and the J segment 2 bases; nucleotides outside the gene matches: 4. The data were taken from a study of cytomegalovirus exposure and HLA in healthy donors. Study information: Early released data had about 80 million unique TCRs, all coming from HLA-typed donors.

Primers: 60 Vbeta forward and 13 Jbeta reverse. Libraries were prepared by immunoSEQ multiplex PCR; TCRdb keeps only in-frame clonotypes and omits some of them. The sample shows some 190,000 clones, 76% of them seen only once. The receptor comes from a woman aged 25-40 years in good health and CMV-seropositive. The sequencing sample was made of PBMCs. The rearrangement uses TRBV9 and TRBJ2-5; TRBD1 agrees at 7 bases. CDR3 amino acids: CASSVVGGPQETQYF. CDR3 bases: TGTGCCAGCAGCGTAGTAGGGGGCCCTCAAGAGACCCAGTACTTC.